The 3 T cell receptor beta chains in this list originate from one sample, sequenced in a study of cytomegalovirus exposure and HLA in healthy donors. 60 Vbeta and 13 Jbeta primers were used in PCR. The protocol was immunoSEQ multiplex PCR, while the TCRdb copy is restricted to in-frame clones and leaves out a portion. The sample includes about 170,000 clones. Sequenced sample: PBMCs. These receptors were obtained from a woman under 30 in good health and CMV-seropositive.

The chain joins TRBV5-1 to TRBJ1-5; D not certain. Between the trimmed V and J ends, which lost 0 bases and 3 bases, there was a span of 10 bases. Germline values: CDR1 SGHRS, CDR2 YFSETQ. This CDR3 is 15 amino acids long. The CDR3 nucleotides read TGCGCCAGCAGCTTGGATACGGGTTTCAATCAGCCCCAGCATTTT. Encoded protein: CASSLDTGFNQPQHF.

The chain links TRBV10-2 to TRBJ2-1; TRBD2 aligns across 9 bases. CDR3 length: 15 residues. Trimming cost V 6 bases and J 8 bases; bases outside gene matches: 11. Germline lookup yields CDR1 WSHSY and CDR2 SAAADI. The CDR3, as DNA: TGCGCCAGCAGGGCGGGAGCGGGAGGTTCTGATGAGCAGTTCTTC. It is translated as CASRAGAGGSDEQFF.

This chain uses TRBV20-1 with TRBJ2-7; 7 bases agree with TRBD2. CDR3 length: 11 amino acids. In germline, CDR1 is DFQATT, CDR2 SNEGSKA (reference sequence). V dropped 5 bases and J dropped 6; count of bases not matched to a gene: 4. The CDR3 sequence is CSAAGVLEQYF. The CDR3 coding sequence is TGCAGTGCTGCGGGGGTGCTCGAGCAGTACTTC.